This TCR beta chain stems from a study of CD8 T cells in Susac syndrome. Reverse transcription of about 0.5 to 1 ug RNA was carried out with random hexamers. Coverage of TCR beta CDR3 amplification by immunoSEQ multiplex PCR extended to 54 Vbeta and 13 Jbeta. TCRdb re-derived calls from the immunoSEQ multiplex PCR reads in MiXCR, one entry per CDR3 protein. The sample holds some 400,000 distinct CDR3 sequences; more than 80% are singletons and the top ten take around 0.12%. Turning to this clonotype: As yet, its antigen is unknown.

The T cells that were sequenced for TCR beta were CD8+ and CD4+ cells from blood. Purification of the CD8+ and CD4+ T cells relied on negative isolation, and TEMRA cells underwent FACS enrichment. The CDR3 consists of 13 residues. Trimming took off 8 bases at V and 2 bases at J, with 13 bases between the two ends. Looked up from germline, CDR1 is MNHEY and CDR2 is SMNVEV (reference sequence). Study results and limitations: The study recognized that its TCR sequencing and HLA analysis covered a relatively small number of individuals.

The sequencing input was CD8+ T cells from PBMCs. V usage is TRBV27 and J usage is TRBJ2-7; perhaps TRBD2 as D (6 bases). This TCR derives from a human donor with multiple sclerosis. The chain's CDR3 is CASSGGPPYEQYF. CDR3 bases: TGTGCCAGCTCCGGGGGTCCCCCCTACGAGCAGTACTTC.